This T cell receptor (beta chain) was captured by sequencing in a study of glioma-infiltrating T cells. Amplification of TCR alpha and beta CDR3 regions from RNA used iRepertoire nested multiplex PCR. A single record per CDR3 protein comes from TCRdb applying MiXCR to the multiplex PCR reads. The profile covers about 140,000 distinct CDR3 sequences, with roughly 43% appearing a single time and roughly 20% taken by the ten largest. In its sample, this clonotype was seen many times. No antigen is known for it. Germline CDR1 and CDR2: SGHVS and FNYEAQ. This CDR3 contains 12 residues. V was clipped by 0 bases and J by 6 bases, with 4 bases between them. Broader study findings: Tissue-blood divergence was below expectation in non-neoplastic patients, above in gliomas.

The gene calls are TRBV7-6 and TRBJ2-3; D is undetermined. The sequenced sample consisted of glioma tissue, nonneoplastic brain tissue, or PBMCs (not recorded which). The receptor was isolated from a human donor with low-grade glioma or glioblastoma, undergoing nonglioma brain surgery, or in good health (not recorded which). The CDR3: CASSLARDTQYF. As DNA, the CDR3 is TGTGCCAGCAGCTTAGCCAGGGATACGCAGTATTTT.